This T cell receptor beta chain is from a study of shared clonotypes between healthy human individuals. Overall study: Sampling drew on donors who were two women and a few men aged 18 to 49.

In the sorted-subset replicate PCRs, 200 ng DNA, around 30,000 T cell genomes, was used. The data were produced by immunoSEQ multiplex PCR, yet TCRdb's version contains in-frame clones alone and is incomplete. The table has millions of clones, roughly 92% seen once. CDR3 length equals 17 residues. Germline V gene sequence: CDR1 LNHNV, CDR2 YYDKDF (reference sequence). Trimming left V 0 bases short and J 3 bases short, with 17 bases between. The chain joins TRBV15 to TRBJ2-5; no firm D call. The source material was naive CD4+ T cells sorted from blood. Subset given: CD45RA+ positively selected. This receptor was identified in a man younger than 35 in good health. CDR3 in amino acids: CATSRDVLGTLEETQYF. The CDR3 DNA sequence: TGTGCCACCAGCAGAGATGTTTTGGGCACCCTGGAAGAGACCCAGTACTTC.